These T cell receptor beta chains were read from a single sample in a study of cytomegalovirus exposure and HLA in healthy donors. The protocol was immunoSEQ multiplex PCR, while the TCRdb copy is restricted to in-frame clones and leaves out a portion. The sample contains more than 150,000 clones, 82% of which appear only once. The specimen sequenced was PBMCs. The origin of the receptors is a woman aged 45-65 years in good health and CMV-seropositive. The CDR3 runs from the conserved cysteine through the conserved F or W. D genes are given only for firm matches.

v_call,d_call,j_call,cdr3_aa
TRBV6-6,TRBD1,TRBJ1-1,CASRGSGGKNTEAFF
TRBV6-1,TRBD1,TRBJ2-1,CASSETFRTGLHGEQFF
TRBV13,.,TRBJ1-2,CASSLGRQLNYGYTF
TRBV5-1,.,TRBJ2-1,CASSSTRGGSYNEQFF
TRBV27,.,TRBJ1-5,CASSSIDRGPQHF
TRBV2,TRBD2,TRBJ2-1,CASETQATGGNEQFF
TRBV20-1,.,TRBJ2-5,CSAIGETQYF
TRBV13,.,TRBJ2-3,CASSLAPISGLTTDTQYF
TRBV4-1,.,TRBJ2-3,CASSQDKHSTDTQYF
TRBV6-5,.,TRBJ1-1,CASSPGLEAFF
TRBV7-2,TRBD2,TRBJ2-3,CATGGSYTDTQYF
TRBV7-6,TRBD2,TRBJ2-3,CASSLVGGADTQYF
TRBV6-5,TRBD2,TRBJ2-1,CASKGTGGLYNEQFF
TRBV7-9,TRBD1,TRBJ1-2,CASSLGQGLDGYTF
TRBV6-1,.,TRBJ1-2,CASSEWEQDYGYTF
TRBV7-9,.,TRBJ2-6,CASSAREKTGGANVLTF
TRBV5-4,.,TRBJ2-7,CASSWALVGGEQYF
TRBV5-4,.,TRBJ2-1,CASISKGGVGLNEQFF
TRBV19,TRBD1,TRBJ1-6,CASSKDQTGAGSPLHF
TRBV29-1,.,TRBJ1-5,CSARDWNQPQHF
TRBV27,TRBD2,TRBJ2-1,CASSSGGGYNEQFF
TRBV7-6,.,TRBJ1-1,CASSPQTGNTEAFF
TRBV7-8,TRBD1,TRBJ1-5,CASSLAWTGANQPQHF
TRBV5-6,.,TRBJ2-7,CASSLGRQYYEQYF
TRBV9,TRBD1,TRBJ1-3,CASSTRGQGGDTIYF
TRBV10-3,TRBD1,TRBJ1-2,CAIRDIAGTGVDYGYTF
TRBV19,TRBD1,TRBJ2-7,CASSPGGPSYEQYF
TRBV25-1,.,TRBJ2-2,CASSDARVSGELFF
TRBV2,TRBD2,TRBJ2-2,CASSGVAGGPIGELFF
TRBV1,.,TRBJ2-2,CTRRGGIWTGELFF
TRBV5-1,TRBD1,TRBJ2-7,CASSTRTGGDYEQYF
TRBV18,TRBD1,TRBJ2-1,CASSLKGAGYNEQFF
TRBV27,TRBD1,TRBJ2-3,CASSTGGTDTQYF
TRBV29-1,TRBD1,TRBJ1-1,CSAKTGVTEAFF
TRBV19,.,TRBJ2-4,CASSIVGSVNIQYF
TRBV5-6,TRBD1,TRBJ1-2,CASSLDRGPANYGYTF
TRBV30,.,TRBJ1-1,CAWSATLWTVTEAFF
TRBV18,TRBD1,TRBJ1-3,CASFLDRAFSGNTIYF
TRBV7-9,.,TRBJ1-4,CASSLSGVNEKLFF
TRBV4-3,.,TRBJ2-6,CASSQDWAGNGANVLTF
TRBV5-6,.,TRBJ1-2,CASSLESGYGYTF
TRBV6-5,.,TRBJ1-3,CATQGTSGNTIYF
TRBV7-9,TRBD1,TRBJ2-1,CASSLEATGRNEQFF
TRBV6-1,.,TRBJ1-5,CASSEAGGSYQPQHF